The clone carrying this TCR beta chain was seen many times. The antigen remains undetermined. CDR1 is SGHRS, CDR2 YFSETQ, per germline. The CDR3 covers 14 residues. V dropped 0 bases and J dropped 2 bases, with 7 bases sitting between them. The data stem from a study of regulatory T cells in long-lasting Graves disease. Study outcomes and limitations: Preferential use of TRBV28, TRBJ1-2 and TRBJ2-5 was seen in persistent disease. New patients shared 750 to 1,000 public clonotypes, and persistent patients shared more, with over 2,500.

Time point noted: newly diagnosed GD, antithyroid drugs for less than 3 months. Extracted PBMC RNA gave rise to the TCR library. CDR3-region Arm-PCR and iRepertoire HTBI primers produced the TCR beta libraries. Via MiXCR, TCRdb re-called the multiplex PCR reads, giving one row per CDR3 protein. The table lists some 500,000 distinct CDR3 sequences, roughly 16% of them singletons, with 20% to 25% in the top ten. These same records also appear under a second study, on T cells in Graves' hyperthyroidism and ophthalmopathy. As that study records: Hyperthyroidism of Graves' type that showed no ophthalmopathy progression within 18 months was stable. Carried out on the TCR CDR3, a first-round RT-PCR used the HTBI primer set.

The specimen comprised peripheral blood mononuclear cells (PBMCs), sampled at new diagnosis, from a patient treated with antithyroid drugs. The rearrangement links TRBV5-1 to TRBJ2-3; D remains ambiguous. The sequence was collected from a woman aged 40 to 65 with Graves disease. The CDR3 region is CASSLERYTDTQYF. The CDR3 bases are TGCGCCAGCAGCTTGGAAAGATACACAGATACGCAGTATTTT.